This TCR beta chain was captured in a study of blood T cell repertoires in COVID-19. TCRdb's table, derived via immunoSEQ multiplex PCR, lists solely in-frame clones and lacks some. The top ten hold about 18% of the sample, which has about 340,000 clones, 92% seen once. The CDR3 covers 15 residues. The V gene's germline CDR1 is SGHNT and CDR2 YYREEE (reference sequence). Trimming took off 1 base at V and 5 bases at J, with 16 bases between the two ends. This chain connects TRBV5-4 to TRBJ2-7, with TRBD1 as a possible D gene (6 bases). The origin of this receptor is a woman between 25 and 40 years old who had recovered from COVID-19. Material for sequencing was PBMCs or T cells enriched from blood (not recorded which). The chain's CDR3 is CASSLWVRGYDEQYF. The DNA for the CDR3 is TGTGCCAGCAGCTTGTGGGTCAGGGGATATGACGAGCAGTACTTC.